The T cell receptor (beta chain) described here comes from a study of blood T cells in healthy people across ages. Primed by a sample-barcoded 5' primer and a J-beta primer mix, a second PCR proceeded for roughly 6 to 12 cycles. A template-switch adaptor containing 12 random nucleotides labeled each cDNA molecule. TCRdb used MiXCR to reprocess the 5' RACE reads, holding one entry per CDR3 protein. The sample contains over a million distinct CDR3 sequences, 35% to 55% of which appear only once. The trim removed 3 bases at V and 11 bases at J, leaving 18 bases unmatched. CDR3 length: 17 residues. Germline V gene lookup returns CDR1 SGHRS and CDR2 YFSETQ.

The sequencing input was blood. The V call is TRBV5-1, the J call TRBJ2-5; TRBD2 matches at 11 bases. The source of this sequence is a woman in her sixties or seventies in good health. The CDR3: CASSSNSGRESYNEQYF. CDR3 in DNA: TGCGCCAGCAGCTCCAATAGCGGGAGGGAGTCCTACAATGAGCAGTACTTC.